These 15 T cell receptor beta chains were sequenced from one sample in a study of Ad26.COV2.S vaccination and SARS-CoV-2 variants. Profiling relied on immunoSEQ multiplex PCR, and the TCRdb table lists in-frame clones only, not all of them. The sample has 290,000 or so clones; approximately 89% are singletons. Treatment of the sample: some 19 received Ad26.COV2.S at low or high dose, single or two shots; roughly five received placebo; per-sample allocation not given. At day 63 after the first vaccine or placebo injection, samples were drawn. The input for sequencing was peripheral blood, taken in a trial of Ad26.COV2.S vaccine versus placebo. These receptors were obtained from a person aged 18-60 years who received the Ad26.COV2.S COVID-19 vaccine or a placebo.

The chain uses TRBV18 and TRBJ2-1; no clear D gene. The CDR3 spans 12 residues. The V and J ends lost 5 bases and 8 bases respectively, with 10 bases between them. Germline loops: CDR1 KGHSH, CDR2 LQKENI. The CDR3 reads CASSTAPHEQFF. The CDR3 DNA is TGTGCCAGCTCAACAGCGCCCCATGAGCAGTTCTTC.

The J gene is TRBJ2-5, the V gene TRBV6-1, with D possibly matching TRBD1 (6 bases). Trimming removed 2 bases at V and 1 base at J, with 11 bases between. The germline gives CDR1 MNHNS, CDR2 SASEGT. The CDR3 covers 15 residues. Here the CDR3 DNA reads TGTGCCAGCAGTGAAAGATTACAGGGCCAAGAGACCCAGTACTTC. Encoded protein: CASSERLQGQETQYF.

This chain connects TRBV4-3 to TRBJ2-3; unclear D gene. This CDR3 region has 14 residues. Per germline, CDR1 LGHNA and CDR2 YSLEER. The ends were cut back, 0 bases at V and 1 base at J, with 5 bases in the middle. This CDR3 reads CASSQDGGTDTQYF. CDR3 DNA: TGCGCCAGCAGCCAAGATGGTGGCACAGATACGCAGTATTTT.

The chain links TRBV7-9 to TRBJ1-1; D uncertain. Trimming cost V 2 bases and J 0 bases, with 7 bases left between them. This CDR3 is 14 amino acids long. Per germline, CDR1 SEHNR and CDR2 FQNEAQ (reference sequence). In DNA, the CDR3 is TGTGCCAGCAGCTTATTTAGTATGAACACTGAAGCTTTCTTT. Protein: CASSLFSMNTEAFF.

CDR3 loop: CASSLLAGYEQYF. CDR3 bases: TGTGCCAGCAGCTTACTCGCAGGGTACGAGCAGTACTTC. This chain links TRBV7-9 with TRBJ2-7; TRBD1 might be the D (5 bases). CDR1 SEHNR and CDR2 FQNEAQ come from the germline V gene (reference sequence). This CDR3 contains 13 residues. Trimming stripped 2 bases from V and 4 bases from J, with 9 bases between.

V usage is TRBV6-2 or TRBV6-3 and J usage is TRBJ2-5, with D possibly being TRBD1 or TRBD2 (5 bases each). Trimming stripped 0 bases from V and 3 bases from J, with 11 bases between. The CDR3 contains 15 residues. The germline V gene encodes CDR1 MNHEY and CDR2 SVGEGT. The CDR3, as DNA: TGTGCCAGCAGTTACTCCCGAGGGGAAAAAGAGACCCAGTACTTC. Translating it yields CASSYSRGEKETQYF.

The rearrangement uses TRBV7-2 and TRBJ2-4; D is undetermined. CDR3 length: 14 residues. Looked up from germline, CDR1 is SGHTA and CDR2 is FQGNSA. V was cut by 1 base and J by 8 bases, with 12 bases left in between. Here the CDR3 reads CASSLDFGEDIQYF. CDR3 in DNA: TGTGCCAGCAGCTTAGATTTTGGCGAAGACATTCAGTACTTC.

This clone was counted a few times. The chain is built from TRBV30 and TRBJ1-2; no clear D. There are 14 residues in the CDR3. Germline assignment: CDR1 GTSNPN and CDR2 SVGIG (reference sequence). Trimming shortened V by 0 bases and J by 4 bases, and 12 bases separated the two germline ends. The DNA of the CDR3 is TGTGCCTGGAGTGTAAACCCTTTCCTCTATGGCTACACCTTC. Translation gives CAWSVNPFLYGYTF.

Comments on this clone: The junction does not match germline at one end; this may be a read error. The chain is built from TRBV20-1 and TRBJ2-7; unclear D gene. CDR1 is DFQATT and CDR2 is SNEGSKA in the germline V gene (reference sequence). The CDR3 sequence is 11 residues long. In nucleotides, the CDR3 is TGCAGTGCGAGAGGTGTATACGAGCAGTACTTC. It codes for CSARGVYEQYF.

The chain couples TRBV6-5 to TRBJ1-3; D is unresolved. Trimming left V 9 bases short and J 0 bases short, with 9 bases between. This CDR3 comprises 13 residues. Germline loops: CDR1 MNHEY, CDR2 SVGAGI. Here the CDR3 DNA reads TGTGCCAGTTTTTTTGACTCTGGAAACACCATATATTTT. This translates into CASFFDSGNTIYF.

CDR3 in amino acids: CASSLAEWSYEQYF. The CDR3 nucleotides are TGTGCCAGCAGCTTAGCGGAGTGGTCCTACGAGCAGTACTTC. The chain links TRBV7-2 to TRBJ2-7; no reliable D call. Germline-derived CDR1 and CDR2 are SGHTA and FQGNSA. Trimming removed 0 bases at V and 1 base at J, with 7 bases between. The CDR3 runs to 14 residues.

This rearrangement joins TRBV13 to TRBJ2-3; tentatively, D is TRBD1 (10 bases). Germline CDR1 PRHDT, CDR2 FYEKMQ (reference sequence). CDR3 length: 21 residues. V lost 2 bases, J lost 3 bases, and 30 bases lay in between. DNA of the CDR3: TGTGCCAGCAGCTTATGGCCGGGACAGGGGTATGCTAGCGGGATTACAGATACGCAGTATTTT. Its translation is CASSLWPGQGYASGITDTQYF.

J is TRBJ2-5 and V is TRBV2; D is undetermined. Germline V lookup: CDR1 SNHLY, CDR2 FYNNEI. The V and J ends lost 5 bases and 7 bases respectively, with 14 bases between them. This CDR3 has 13 residues. CDR3 residues: CASSPGVWGTQYF. In nucleotides, the CDR3 is TGTGCCAGCAGTCCCGGAGTTTGGGGGACCCAGTACTTC.

The V call is TRBV29-1, the J call TRBJ2-1, with 10 positions matching TRBD1. Germline CDR1 and CDR2: SQVTM and ANQGSEA. The CDR3 extends over 15 amino acids. Trimming at V came to 4 bases and at J to 6 bases, leaving 9 bases not matched to a gene. This CDR3 reads CSVGSGTGAINEQFF. The CDR3 region has the DNA TGCAGCGTTGGGTCCGGGACAGGGGCCATCAATGAGCAGTTCTTC.

This rearrangement joins TRBV3-1 (or the pseudogene TRBV3-2) to TRBJ2-1, with 11 bases lining up with TRBD2. Germline trimming cut 4 bases from V and 8 bases from J; bases unmatched to any gene: 7. There are 15 residues in the CDR3. CDR1 and CDR2 (germline): LGHDT, YNNKEL (reference sequence). This CDR3 reads CASSPTSGTVYEQFF. The CDR3 region has the DNA TGTGCCAGCAGCCCGACTAGCGGGACGGTCTATGAGCAGTTCTTC.